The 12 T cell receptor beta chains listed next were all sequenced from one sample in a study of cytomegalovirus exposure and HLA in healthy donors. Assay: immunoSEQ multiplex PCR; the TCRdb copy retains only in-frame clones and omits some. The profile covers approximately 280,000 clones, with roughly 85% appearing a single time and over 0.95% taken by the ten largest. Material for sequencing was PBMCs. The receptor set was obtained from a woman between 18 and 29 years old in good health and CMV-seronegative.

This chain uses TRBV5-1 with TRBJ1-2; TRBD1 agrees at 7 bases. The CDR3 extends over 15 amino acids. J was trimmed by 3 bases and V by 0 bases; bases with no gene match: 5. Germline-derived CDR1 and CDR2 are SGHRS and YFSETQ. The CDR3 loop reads CASSLAPDRHYGYTF. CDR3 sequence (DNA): TGCGCCAGCAGCTTGGCCCCGGACAGGCACTATGGCTACACCTTC.

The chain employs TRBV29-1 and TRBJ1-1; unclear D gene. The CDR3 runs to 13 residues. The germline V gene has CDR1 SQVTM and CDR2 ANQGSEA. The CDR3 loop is CSASLTENTEAFF. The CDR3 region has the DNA TGCAGTGCCTCGCTCACAGAGAACACTGAAGCTTTCTTT.

The CDR3 nucleotides are TGTGCCAGCAGCTTAGGCGGAAAACTGTTTTTT. This encodes CASSLGGKLFF. The V call is TRBV7-2, the J call TRBJ1-4; D remains unclear. This CDR3 comprises 11 residues. Germline V gene data show CDR1 as SGHTA and CDR2 as FQGNSA. Trimming removed 1 base at V and 10 bases at J, with 4 bases between.

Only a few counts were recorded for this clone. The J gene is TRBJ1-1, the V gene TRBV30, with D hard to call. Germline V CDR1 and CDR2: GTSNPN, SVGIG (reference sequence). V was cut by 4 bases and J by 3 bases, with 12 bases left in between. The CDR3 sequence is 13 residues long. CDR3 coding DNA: TGTGCCTGGAAAGCTAGACGGGACACTGAAGCTTTCTTT. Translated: CAWKARRDTEAFF.

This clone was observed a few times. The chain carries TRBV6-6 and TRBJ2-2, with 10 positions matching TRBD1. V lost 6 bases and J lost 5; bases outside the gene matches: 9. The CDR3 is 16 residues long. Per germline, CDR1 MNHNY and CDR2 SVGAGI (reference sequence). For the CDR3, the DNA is TGTGCCAGCAGCCCACCGGGACAGGGGAAAACCGGGGAGCTGTTTTTT. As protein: CASSPPGQGKTGELFF.

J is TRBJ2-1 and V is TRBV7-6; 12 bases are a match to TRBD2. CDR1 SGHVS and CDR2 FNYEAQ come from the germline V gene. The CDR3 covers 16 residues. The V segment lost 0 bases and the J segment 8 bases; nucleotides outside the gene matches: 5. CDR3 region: CASSLAGTSGLDEQFF. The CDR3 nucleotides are TGTGCCAGCAGCTTAGCGGGGACTAGCGGGCTGGATGAGCAGTTCTTC.

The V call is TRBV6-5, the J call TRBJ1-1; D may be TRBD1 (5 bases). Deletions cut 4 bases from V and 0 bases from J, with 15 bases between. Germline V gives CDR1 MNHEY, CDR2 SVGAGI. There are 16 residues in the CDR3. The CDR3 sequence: CASSSRLSGMNTEAFF. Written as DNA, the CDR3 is TGTGCCAGCAGTTCCCGATTGTCAGGGATGAACACTGAAGCTTTCTTT.

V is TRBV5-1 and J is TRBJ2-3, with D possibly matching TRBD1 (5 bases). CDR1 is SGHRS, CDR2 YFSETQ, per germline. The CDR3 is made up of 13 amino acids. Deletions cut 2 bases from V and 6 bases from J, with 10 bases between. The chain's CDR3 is CASSFTTGDTQYF. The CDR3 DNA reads TGCGCCAGCAGCTTCACCACAGGCGATACGCAGTATTTT.

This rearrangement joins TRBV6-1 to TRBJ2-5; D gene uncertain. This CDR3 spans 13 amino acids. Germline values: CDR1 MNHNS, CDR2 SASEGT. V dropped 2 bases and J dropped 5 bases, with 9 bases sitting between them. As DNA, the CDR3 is TGTGCCAGCAGTGAACTTCTCGGGGAGACCCAGTACTTC. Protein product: CASSELLGETQYF.

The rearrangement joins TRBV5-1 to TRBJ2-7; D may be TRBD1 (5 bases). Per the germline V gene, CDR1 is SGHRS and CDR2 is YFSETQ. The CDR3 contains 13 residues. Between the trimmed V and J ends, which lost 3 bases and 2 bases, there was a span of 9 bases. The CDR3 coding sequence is TGCGCCAGCAGCTCGCAGGGCCCCTACGAGCAGTACTTC. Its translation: CASSSQGPYEQYF.

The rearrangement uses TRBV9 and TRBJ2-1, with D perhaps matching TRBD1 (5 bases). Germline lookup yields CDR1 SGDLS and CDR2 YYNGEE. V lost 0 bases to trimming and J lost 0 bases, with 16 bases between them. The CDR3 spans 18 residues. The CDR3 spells CASSVGGGRTYSYNEQFF. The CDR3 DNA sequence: TGTGCCAGCAGCGTAGGGGGTGGCAGGACATACTCCTACAATGAGCAGTTCTTC.

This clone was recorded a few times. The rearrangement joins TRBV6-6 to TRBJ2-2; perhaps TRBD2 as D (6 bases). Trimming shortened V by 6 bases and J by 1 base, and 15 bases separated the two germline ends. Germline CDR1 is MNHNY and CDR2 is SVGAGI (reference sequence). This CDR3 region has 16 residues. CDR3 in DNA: TGTGCCAGCAGCCCGAACCGGGACTGGAACACCGGGGAGCTGTTTTTT. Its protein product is CASSPNRDWNTGELFF.